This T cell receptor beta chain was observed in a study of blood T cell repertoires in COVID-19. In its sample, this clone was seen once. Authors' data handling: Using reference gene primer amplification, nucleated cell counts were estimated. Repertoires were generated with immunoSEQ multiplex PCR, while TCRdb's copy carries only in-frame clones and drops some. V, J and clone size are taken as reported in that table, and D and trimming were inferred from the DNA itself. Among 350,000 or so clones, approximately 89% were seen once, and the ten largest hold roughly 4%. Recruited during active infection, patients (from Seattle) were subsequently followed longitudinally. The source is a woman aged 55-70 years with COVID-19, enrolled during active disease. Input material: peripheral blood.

In DNA, the CDR3 is TGTGCCAGCAGGGGGACAGGGCACAATCAGCCCCAGCATTTT. It translates to CASRGTGHNQPQHF. J is TRBJ1-5 and V is TRBV27; 9 positions agree with TRBD1. The CDR3 contains 14 residues. Germline assignment: CDR1 MNHEY and CDR2 SMNVEV (reference sequence). V lost 6 bases to trimming and J lost 3 bases; unmatched junction nucleotides: 3.